A single sample is the source of the 18 T cell receptor beta chains below, sequenced in a study of shared clonotypes between healthy human individuals. The assay was immunoSEQ multiplex PCR, and TCRdb's table has in-frame clones only and misses some. In the table there are hundreds of thousands of clones, around 75% of which are singletons. What was sequenced was PBMCs. Every receptor here comes from a woman aged 40-49 years in good health. Some clones in this sample may be carry-over from other donors' samples.

This chain connects TRBV19 to TRBJ1-4; 7 bases are a match to TRBD1. Unmatched junction bases numbered 3, after V lost 3 bases and J lost 8 bases. Germline V gene data show CDR1 as LNHDA and CDR2 as SQIVND (reference sequence). This CDR3 region has 13 residues. The CDR3 sequence is CASSIDRVEKLFF. The CDR3 bases are TGTGCCAGTAGTATCGACAGGGTCGAAAAACTGTTTTTT.

As concerns this clone: Relative to the germline gene, one junction end is altered; a read error may explain this. The chain links TRBV7-7 to TRBJ2-5; 7 nucleotides agree with TRBD2. This CDR3 has 16 amino acids. Germline assignment: CDR1 SSHAT and CDR2 FNYEAQ (reference sequence). The CDR3 sequence: CASSLAGRAGVETQYF. The CDR3 region has the DNA TGTGCTAGCAGCTTAGCGGGCCGCGCTGGGGTAGAGACCCAGTACTTC.

This clone appeared a few times. Other DNA sequences from this sample encode an identical CDR3 as well. The chain has TRBV5-1 and TRBJ2-7; the D gene is possibly TRBD2 (6 bases). V was clipped by 1 base and J by 4 bases, with 15 bases between them. From germline, CDR1 is SGHRS and CDR2 YFSETQ. This CDR3 has 15 residues. The chain's CDR3 is CASSLRAGSSYEQYF. In nucleotides, the CDR3 is TGCGCCAGCAGCTTGCGTGCGGGATCCTCATACGAGCAGTACTTC.

CDR3 region: CASNDRGQGETQYF. CDR3 bases: TGTGCCAGTAACGACAGGGGGCAGGGGGAGACCCAGTACTTC. The J gene is TRBJ2-5, the V gene TRBV27, with 10 bases that match TRBD1. J was trimmed by 5 bases and V by 9 bases; bases with no gene match: 9. The CDR3 contains 14 residues. CDR1 is MNHEY, CDR2 SMNVEV, per germline (reference sequence).

Details on this clone: Only one base separates this from a far larger clonotype, so it likely reflects a read error. Other nucleotide sequences in the sample specify the same CDR3. This chain joins TRBV18 and TRBJ2-3, with D tentatively TRBD2 (5 bases). CDR3 length: 12 residues. Germline V CDR1 and CDR2: KGHSH, LQKENI. The CDR3 protein is CASSLEADTQYF. The CDR3 DNA follows: TGTGCCAGCTCCCTGGAGGCAGACACGCAGTATTTT.

This clone showed up many times. This chain joins TRBV7-9 and TRBJ1-1; D gene ambiguous. The germline gives CDR1 SEHNR, CDR2 FQNEAQ (reference sequence). Trimming pared 5 bases from V and 3 bases from J, leaving 4 bases between. The length of the CDR3 is 11 residues. The CDR3 protein is CASSLHTEAFF. Here the CDR3 DNA reads TGTGCCAGCAGCCTTCACACTGAAGCTTTCTTT. Looking up the rest from reference TRBV7-9 and TRBJ1-1 gives the full variable domain: DTGVSQNPRHKITKRGQNVTFRCDPISEHNRLYWYRQTLGQGPEFLTYFQNEAQLEKSRLLSDRFSAERPKGSFSTLEIQRTEQGDSAMYLCASSLHTEAFFGQGTRLTVV.

The sample holds one count of this clone. The chain is built from TRBV5-1 and TRBJ2-1; possibly TRBD2 for D (6 bases). CDR1 is SGHRS and CDR2 is YFSETQ in the germline V gene. V dropped 0 bases and J dropped 3 bases, with 13 bases sitting between them. The CDR3 spans 16 residues. The CDR3 DNA follows: TGCGCCAGCAGCTTGGTTTCGGGGGTAGGCTACAATGAGCAGTTCTTC. This codes for CASSLVSGVGYNEQFF. The whole variable domain, remainder taken from reference TRBV5-1 and TRBJ2-1, is KAGVTQTPRYLIKTRGQQVTLSCSPISGHRSVSWYQQTPGQGLQFLFEYFSETQRNKGNFPGRFSGRQFSNSRSEMNVSTLELGDSALYLCASSLVSGVGYNEQFFGPGTRLTVL.

This clone appeared many times. The rearrangement uses TRBV5-1 and TRBJ2-2; TRBD1 matches 10 bases. Trimming at V came to 3 bases and at J to 3 bases, leaving 8 bases not matched to a gene. The germline CDR1 and CDR2 sequences are SGHRS and YFSETQ. The CDR3 is 17 residues long. CDR3 nucleotides: TGCGCCAGCAGCTCCTCCGGGACAGGGGACGACACCGGGGAGCTGTTTTTT. Translation: CASSSSGTGDDTGELFF. Full variable domain (outside the CDR3, taken from reference TRBV5-1 and TRBJ2-2): KAGVTQTPRYLIKTRGQQVTLSCSPISGHRSVSWYQQTPGQGLQFLFEYFSETQRNKGNFPGRFSGRQFSNSRSEMNVSTLELGDSALYLCASSSSGTGDDTGELFFGEGSRLTVL.

The chain joins TRBV7-2 to TRBJ2-3; D call uncertain. The CDR3 runs 13 residues. Trimming took 1 base from V and 6 from J, leaving 8 bases between them. The germline CDR1 and CDR2 sequences are SGHTA and FQGNSA. For the CDR3, the DNA is TGTGCCAGCAGCTTAGGACCCGCGGATACGCAGTATTTT. This gives the protein CASSLGPADTQYF.

The V and J genes are TRBV19 and TRBJ2-7; D perhaps matches TRBD2 (6 bases). The CDR3 covers 14 residues. The V end lost 8 bases, the J end lost 6 bases, and 20 bases lay between the germline ends. Germline V CDR1 and CDR2: LNHDA, SQIVND (reference sequence). CDR3 nucleotides: TGTGCCAGTTCCTCCACCGGGGGATACGGCGAGCAGTACTTC. It yields the protein CASSSTGGYGEQYF.

CDR3 bases: TGTGCCAGCAAGAGGACTAGCGGGTTAGAGACCCAGTACTTC. It specifies CASKRTSGLETQYF. This chain links TRBV28 with TRBJ2-5; 11 bases match TRBD2. Per germline, CDR1 MDHEN and CDR2 SYDVKM. Losses at the gene ends were 7 bases for V and 4 bases for J; bases not matched to a gene: 5. The CDR3 is 14 amino acids.

The rearrangement uses TRBV28 and TRBJ1-2; D is unresolved. V lost 6 bases and J 4 bases, leaving 27 bases between the germline ends. CDR1 is MDHEN, CDR2 SYDVKM, per germline. This CDR3 is 18 amino acids long. CDR3 region: CASSLSGPRTPVGYGYTF. The CDR3 DNA is TGTGCCAGCAGCTTGAGTGGGCCCCGGACGCCGGTTGGCTATGGCTACACCTTC.

This clone occurred a few times. This chain uses TRBV28 with TRBJ1-5; D may be TRBD1 (5 bases). V lost 7 bases, J lost 7 bases, and 11 bases lay in between. Germline V gene data show CDR1 as MDHEN and CDR2 as SYDVKM. This CDR3 has 12 amino acids. The CDR3 DNA reads TGTGCCAGCACCACAAGGGACCAGCCCCAGCATTTT. It yields the protein CASTTRDQPQHF.

The rearrangement links TRBV11-3 to TRBJ2-1, with TRBD2 identical over 7 bases. Per germline, CDR1 SGHNT and CDR2 YENEEA. V shed 3 bases, J shed 8 bases, and the junction held 16 bases outside the gene matches. CDR3 size: 17 residues. CDR3 residues: CASSFRLVGGGGDEQFF. The CDR3 DNA reads TGTGCCAGCAGCTTCCGACTGGTTGGGGGGGGTGGCGATGAGCAGTTCTTC.

V and J are TRBV5-1 and TRBJ2-5; TRBD1 might be the D (5 bases). The J call may not be correct, given that the DNA end is closer to TRBJ2-7. The CDR3 is 15 amino acids. Per the germline V gene, CDR1 is SGHRS and CDR2 is YFSETQ. CDR3: CASSSTGSVPHEQYF. The CDR3 DNA reads TGCGCCAGCAGTTCCACAGGATCAGTCCCCCACGAGCAGTACTTC.

This chain connects TRBV5-1 to TRBJ2-5; TRBD1 might be the D (8 bases). Germline CDR1 is SGHRS and CDR2 is YFSETQ. V shed 4 bases and J shed 0 bases, with 16 bases lying between them. The CDR3 is made up of 16 amino acids. CDR3 sequence reads: CASSLGQGGDQETQYF. In DNA form, the CDR3 reads TGCGCCAGCAGCCTCGGACAGGGAGGGGACCAAGAGACCCAGTACTTC.

This clone appeared a few times. The chain recombines TRBV30 with TRBJ1-2, with unresolved D. Germline values: CDR1 GTSNPN, CDR2 SVGIG (reference sequence). The CDR3 sequence is 13 residues long. Trimming shortened V by 4 bases and J by 0 bases, and 9 bases separated the two germline ends. The DNA of the CDR3 is TGTGCCTGGACAGAATCTTCTAACTATGGCTACACCTTC. This codes for CAWTESSNYGYTF.

Comment on this clone: This may arise from a read error, as a much more abundant clone is one base away. The chain has TRBV30 and TRBJ2-5; D may match TRBD1 or TRBD2 (5 bases each). The CDR3 contains 15 residues. CDR1 and CDR2 from the germline V gene are GTSNPN and SVGIG (reference sequence). V was shortened by 0 bases and J by 5 bases, with 16 bases between the two germline ends. The CDR3 bases are TGTGCCTGGAGTGTAGGGTCCTCCTGGGGGGAGACCCAGTACTTC. Translating it yields CAWSVGSSWGETQYF.